This passage covers 5 T cell receptor beta chains from one sample sequenced in a study of cytomegalovirus exposure and HLA in healthy donors. Both 60 Vbeta primers and 13 Jbeta primers went into the PCR. Only in-frame clones appear in the TCRdb table, and some are missing; sequencing was by immunoSEQ multiplex PCR. The data contain more than 150,000 clones, more than 70% of them singletons. The sample comprised PBMCs. Every receptor here comes from a girl between 10 and 17 years old in good health and CMV-seropositive.

The chain has TRBV5-5 and TRBJ2-1; tentatively, D is TRBD2 (5 bases). Deletions cut 4 bases from V and 4 bases from J, with 15 bases between. This CDR3 has 15 amino acids. Germline loops: CDR1 SGHKS, CDR2 YYEKEE (reference sequence). DNA of the CDR3: TGTGCCAGCAGCGTGAGGGTTGGACTTTACAATGAGCAGTTCTTC. Protein sequence: CASSVRVGLYNEQFF.

The rearrangement uses TRBV6-5 and TRBJ1-1; 7 bases fit TRBD1. This CDR3 is 15 amino acids long. Germline CDR1 MNHEY, CDR2 SVGAGI. Unmatched junction bases numbered 6, after V lost 0 bases and J lost 5 bases. The CDR3 sequence is CASSYSTGLGTEAFF. The CDR3 DNA sequence: TGTGCCAGCAGTTACTCGACAGGGCTTGGTACTGAAGCTTTCTTT.

The chain combines TRBV25-1 with TRBJ2-2; TRBD1 agrees at 8 bases. The junction had 14 bases not matched to a gene; V was cut back by 7 bases and J by 7 bases. The CDR3 totals 16 residues. Germline CDR1 and CDR2: MGHDK and SYGVNS. As DNA, the CDR3 is TGTGCCAGCACGAGCTGGGCAGGGGGCTCGAACGGGGAGCTGTTTTTT. Amino acids: CASTSWAGGSNGELFF.

This chain joins TRBV7-9 and TRBJ2-1, with 7 nucleotides matching TRBD2. With V trimmed by 5 bases and J by 7 bases, 17 bases remained unmatched. Germline CDR1 SEHNR, CDR2 FQNEAQ (reference sequence). CDR3 size: 17 residues. CDR3 in DNA: TGTGCCAGCAGCCTAAGGTGGCAGGCGGGAGAACGTAATGAGCAGTTCTTC. Protein product: CASSLRWQAGERNEQFF.

The V and J genes are TRBV6-5 and TRBJ2-1; possibly TRBD2 for D (5 bases). V lost 4 bases to trimming and J lost 6 bases, with 13 bases between them. CDR3 length: 14 amino acids. Germline values: CDR1 MNHEY, CDR2 SVGAGI. CDR3 protein: CASSSDWTANEQFF. The CDR3 region has the DNA TGTGCCAGCAGTTCGGACTGGACGGCCAATGAGCAGTTCTTC.